A single sample is the source of the 28 T cell receptor beta chains below, sequenced in a study of blood T cell repertoires in COVID-19. The assay was immunoSEQ multiplex PCR, and TCRdb's table has in-frame clones only and misses some. Of 250,000 to 300,000 clones listed, 70% to 90% are singletons. Sequences were obtained from PBMCs or T cells enriched from blood (not recorded which). Every receptor here comes from a woman aged 25 to 45 who had recovered from COVID-19.

The CDR3 nucleotides are TGTGCCAGCAGCATGGGACTAGCGGAGTACAATGAGCAGTTCTTC. Protein product: CASSMGLAEYNEQFF. The chain uses TRBV3-1 (or the pseudogene TRBV3-2) and TRBJ2-1; 11 positions agree with TRBD2. V was clipped by 5 bases and J by 4 bases; unmatched bases: 4. Germline V lookup: CDR1 LGHDT, CDR2 YNNKEL (reference sequence). The CDR3 sequence is 15 residues long.

The rearrangement joins TRBV7-8 to TRBJ2-2; no firm D call. The CDR3 covers 17 residues. Germline CDR1 reads SGHVS; CDR2 reads FQNEAQ. V shed 3 bases and J shed 5 bases, with 19 bases lying between them. The CDR3 DNA reads TGTGCCAGCAGCTTGGGCCAGACCCATATCGCGACCGGGGAGCTGTTTTTT. It encodes CASSLGQTHIATGELFF.

The V gene is TRBV11-2, the J gene TRBJ1-6; 7 nucleotides match TRBD1. The CDR3 consists of 13 residues. V trimming: 3 bases; J trimming: 9 bases; junction bases outside the gene matches: 2. Germline CDR1 is SGHAT and CDR2 is FQNNGV. CDR3 amino acids: CASSFRDSSPLHF. The CDR3 bases are TGTGCCAGCAGCTTCCGGGACAGTTCACCCCTCCACTTT.

The chain joins TRBV27 to TRBJ1-1, with D perhaps TRBD1 (6 bases). Germline V CDR1 and CDR2: MNHEY, SMNVEV (reference sequence). CDR3 size: 13 residues. Trimming removed 6 bases at V and 9 bases at J, with 17 bases between. CDR3 region: CASRNRESSKAFF. The CDR3 DNA sequence: TGTGCCAGCAGGAACAGGGAGTCGTCGAAAGCTTTCTTT.

V gene TRBV24-1 combines with J gene TRBJ1-5; possible D gene TRBD1, 5 bases. This CDR3 is built from 16 residues. CDR1 is KGHDR, CDR2 SFDVKD, per germline. V was cut by 1 base and J by 3 bases, with 12 bases left in between. The CDR3 bases are TGTGCCACCAGTGATTTTAACAGGAGGGACAATCAGCCCCAGCATTTT. Translating it yields CATSDFNRRDNQPQHF.

The chain carries TRBV18 and TRBJ1-5; a possible D gene is TRBD1 (6 bases). CDR1 KGHSH and CDR2 LQKENI come from the germline V gene. This CDR3 comprises 15 residues. V gave up 2 bases and J gave up 5 bases, with 13 bases separating them. CDR3 sequence: CASSPISGADQPQHF. DNA of the CDR3: TGTGCCAGCTCACCAATCTCAGGGGCAGATCAGCCCCAGCATTTT.

This clone was counted once. This sequence joins TRBV14 and TRBJ2-1; unclear D gene. The germline V and J ends were trimmed by 2 bases and 0 bases, with 11 bases remaining between them. The CDR3 extends over 16 amino acids. Germline CDR1 reads SGHDN; CDR2 reads FVKESK. The CDR3 DNA reads TGTGCCAGCAGCCAACTGGCATTTACCTCCTACAATGAGCAGTTCTTC. Its translation: CASSQLAFTSYNEQFF.

The chain carries TRBV4-1 and TRBJ2-5, with D uncertain. CDR3 length: 14 residues. V lost 1 base and J lost 4, with 10 bases in between. Germline CDR1 reads MGHRA; CDR2 reads YSYEKL. The CDR3 sequence: CASSQGPILETQYF. Written as DNA, the CDR3 is TGCGCCAGCAGCCAAGGGCCCATCCTAGAGACCCAGTACTTC.

The CDR3 DNA sequence: TGTGCCAGCAGACCTGACCGGGGTTACAGTGAAAAACTGTTTTTT. As protein: CASRPDRGYSEKLFF. The chain uses TRBV7-6 and TRBJ1-4, with D unresolved. This CDR3 is 15 amino acids long. Trimming cost V 6 bases and J 7 bases, with 18 bases left between them. Germline-derived CDR1 and CDR2 are SGHVS and FNYEAQ. Together with reference TRBV7-6 and TRBJ1-4, the CDR3 gives the full variable domain: GAGVSQSPRYKVTKRGQDVALRCDPISGHVSLYWYRQALGQGPEFLTYFNYEAQQDKSGLPNDRFSAERPEGSISTLTIQRTEQRDSAMYRCASRPDRGYSEKLFFGSGTQLSVL.

DNA of the CDR3: TGTGCCAGCAGTGAAGCGAACAGGGGGGGGCAGCCCCAGCATTTT. Translated: CASSEANRGGQPQHF. V gene TRBV6-1 combines with J gene TRBJ1-5, with TRBD1 matching 8 bases. Germline assignment: CDR1 MNHNS and CDR2 SASEGT. CDR3 length: 15 amino acids. Unmatched junction bases numbered 5, after V lost 0 bases and J lost 7 bases.

The chain couples TRBV10-3 to TRBJ2-3; 13 nucleotides match TRBD2. Germline-derived CDR1 and CDR2 are ENHRY and SYGVKD. The trim removed 3 bases at V and 5 bases at J, leaving 5 bases unmatched. CDR3 length equals 16 residues. DNA for the CDR3: TGTGCCATCAGTGACCCGGGACTAGCGGGGCAAGATACGCAGTATTTT. It codes for CAISDPGLAGQDTQYF.

The J gene is TRBJ2-3, the V gene TRBV5-1, with 10 bases lining up with TRBD2. V gave up 0 bases and J gave up 0 bases; unmatched junction bases: 13. The CDR3 contains 20 residues. CDR1 is SGHRS, CDR2 YFSETQ, per germline. CDR3 region: CASSLARLAGERLSTDTQYF. The CDR3 nucleotides read TGCGCCAGCAGCTTGGCGAGGCTAGCGGGGGAACGCCTTAGCACAGATACGCAGTATTTT.

The chain employs TRBV15 and TRBJ2-2; tentative D call: TRBD1 (6 bases). In germline, CDR1 is LNHNV, CDR2 YYDKDF (reference sequence). This CDR3 has 13 amino acids. Trimming took off 10 bases at V and 2 bases at J, with 11 bases between the two ends. The CDR3 is CASTDRNTGELFF. In DNA, the CDR3 is TGTGCCAGTACGGACAGAAACACCGGGGAGCTGTTTTTT.

This chain links TRBV5-1 with TRBJ1-3, with D perhaps TRBD1 (6 bases). CDR3 size: 17 residues. Between the trimmed V and J ends, which lost 0 bases and 1 base, there was a span of 14 bases. The germline V gene has CDR1 SGHRS and CDR2 YFSETQ. The DNA for the CDR3 is TGCGCCAGCAGCTTGGAGGGACATTTGAGGTCTGGAAACACCATATATTTT. It is translated as CASSLEGHLRSGNTIYF.

The chain combines TRBV7-9 with TRBJ2-7; tentatively, D is TRBD1 (6 bases). CDR1 SEHNR and CDR2 FQNEAQ come from the germline V gene (reference sequence). V gave up 5 bases and J gave up 0 bases, with 11 bases separating them. This CDR3 spans 14 amino acids. The CDR3 reads CASSPRGGSYEQYF. Here the CDR3 DNA reads TGTGCCAGCAGCCCCAGGGGTGGCTCCTACGAGCAGTACTTC.

The table lists this clone with a count of one. This chain uses TRBV29-1 with TRBJ2-3, with 13 positions matching TRBD2. Trimming at V came to 1 base and at J to 4 bases, leaving 11 bases not matched to a gene. CDR3 length equals 18 residues. Germline V gene lookup returns CDR1 SQVTM and CDR2 ANQGSEA. DNA of the CDR3: TGCAGCGTTGAAGGTCCGGGACTAGCGGGGTTCCTAGCAGATACGCAGTATTTT. Its protein product is CSVEGPGLAGFLADTQYF.

CDR3 in amino acids: CASSQNTGTGGAKYF. The DNA of the CDR3 is TGTGCCAGCAGCCAAAACACCGGGACAGGGGGCGCGAAGTACTTC. This sequence joins TRBV3-1 (or the pseudogene TRBV3-2) and TRBJ2-7, with 12 positions matching TRBD1. The germline V gene encodes CDR1 LGHDT and CDR2 YNNKEL (reference sequence). V gave up 2 bases and J gave up 11 bases; unmatched junction bases: 10. This CDR3 comprises 15 residues.

The chain couples TRBV5-4 to TRBJ1-5; D might be TRBD1 (6 bases). The CDR3 sequence is 14 residues long. Germline CDR1 is SGHNT and CDR2 is YYREEE (reference sequence). V lost 2 bases and J lost 5, with 11 bases in between. CDR3 sequence (DNA): TGTGCCAGCAGCTTACAGGGTCGGGATCAGCCCCAGCATTTT. It is translated as CASSLQGRDQPQHF.

The V gene is TRBV19, the J gene TRBJ2-2; D unclear. The CDR3 contains 17 residues. V shed 5 bases and J shed 5 bases, with 21 bases lying between them. In germline, CDR1 is LNHDA, CDR2 SQIVND (reference sequence). CDR3 in amino acids: CASSADTGPLVTGELFF. CDR3 nucleotides: TGTGCCAGTAGTGCGGATACCGGTCCCTTAGTAACCGGGGAGCTGTTTTTT.

The table lists this clone with a count of one. V gene TRBV30 combines with J gene TRBJ1-6, with a weak D call TRBD1 (6 bases). This CDR3 contains 15 residues. V was clipped by 0 bases and J by 6 bases, with 12 bases between them. The V gene's germline CDR1 is GTSNPN and CDR2 SVGIG (reference sequence). The CDR3 nucleotides read TGTGCCTGGAGTGTATGGGACATGTCTAATTCACCCCTCCACTTT. It specifies CAWSVWDMSNSPLHF.

The chain carries TRBV27 and TRBJ1-1, with TRBD1 matching 9 bases. Germline trimming cut 6 bases from V and 5 bases from J; bases unmatched to any gene: 7. The germline CDR1 and CDR2 sequences are MNHEY and SMNVEV (reference sequence). CDR3 length: 14 amino acids. The CDR3 reads CASSLDRGRTEAFF. CDR3 nucleotides: TGTGCCAGCAGCCTGGACAGGGGAAGGACTGAAGCTTTCTTT.

Written as DNA, the CDR3 is TGTGCCAGCAGCGGGGCGGCAGGGCGTGAATTTGAAGCTTTCTTT. Translated, it gives CASSGAAGREFEAFF. This rearrangement joins TRBV9 to TRBJ1-1, with D possibly TRBD1 on 5 matching bases. The CDR3 extends over 15 amino acids. Trimming shortened V by 3 bases and J by 7 bases, and 19 bases separated the two germline ends. The germline V gene encodes CDR1 SGDLS and CDR2 YYNGEE.

In DNA, the CDR3 is TGTGCCAGCAGCTTAAATGAGCGGGGGGGCCGGTACAATGAGCAGTTCTTC. Amino acids: CASSLNERGGRYNEQFF. The chain couples TRBV7-8 to TRBJ2-1, with 10 bases lining up with TRBD2. Germline V gives CDR1 SGHVS, CDR2 FQNEAQ. The CDR3 is 17 residues long. The V and J ends lost 2 bases and 4 bases, in that order; junction bases with no gene match: 8.

A single count supports this clone. V gene TRBV28 combines with J gene TRBJ1-5, with a tentative D call TRBD1 (5 bases). CDR3 length: 11 amino acids. The V end lost 6 bases, the J end lost 9 bases, and 9 bases lay between the germline ends. Germline CDR1 reads MDHEN; CDR2 reads SYDVKM. In DNA form, the CDR3 reads TGTGCCAGCAGGCTGGGGGGGCCCCAGCATTTT. Translated, it gives CASRLGGPQHF.

This clone was seen a handful of times. The CDR3 sequence is CASSSYRGGNTEAFF. CDR3 coding DNA: TGTGCCAGCAGCTCGTACAGGGGCGGGAACACTGAAGCTTTCTTT. The chain joins TRBV7-9 to TRBJ1-1; the match to TRBD1 covers 7 bases. Per germline, CDR1 SEHNR and CDR2 FQNEAQ (reference sequence). The CDR3 is made up of 15 amino acids. Trimming took 4 bases from V and 1 from J; bases not matched to a gene: 6.

J is TRBJ1-4 and V is TRBV7-9, with D perhaps matching TRBD1 (6 bases). Germline values: CDR1 SEHNR, CDR2 FQNEAQ (reference sequence). The CDR3 covers 15 residues. V lost 2 bases to trimming and J lost 6 bases, with 13 bases between them. The CDR3 region is CASSLRGATHEKLFF. In DNA, the CDR3 is TGTGCCAGCAGCTTACGGGGGGCGACTCATGAAAAACTGTTTTTT.

This clone was counted only a few times. This chain uses TRBV18 with TRBJ2-2; 10 bases match TRBD2. The V gene's germline CDR1 is KGHSH and CDR2 LQKENI. The V segment lost 5 bases and the J segment 0 bases; nucleotides outside the gene matches: 3. The CDR3 totals 16 residues. The CDR3 nucleotides read TGTGCCAGCTCAGAACTAGCGGGGTCGAACACCGGGGAGCTGTTTTTT. This gives the protein CASSELAGSNTGELFF.

The chain carries TRBV4-1 and TRBJ1-5; D is unclear. The V and J ends lost 0 bases and 1 base respectively, with 10 bases between them. Germline CDR1 MGHRA, CDR2 YSYEKL. The CDR3 is made up of 16 amino acids. The CDR3 DNA reads as TGCGCCAGCAGCCAAGATTTGAGTTTAAGCAATCAGCCCCAGCATTTT. Translation gives CASSQDLSLSNQPQHF.